The 10 T cell receptor beta chains presented below share a single source sample, sequenced in a study of cytomegalovirus exposure and HLA in healthy donors. This table comes from immunoSEQ multiplex PCR, and its TCRdb copy is limited to in-frame clones, with some not included. The table has over 200,000 clones, about 91% seen once. The sequenced material came from PBMCs. Receptors originate from a woman in her late teens or twenties in good health and CMV-seronegative.

The chain combines TRBV5-1 with TRBJ2-5, with D perhaps TRBD2 (5 bases). Germline V CDR1 and CDR2: SGHRS, YFSETQ. This CDR3 has 15 residues. Trimming shortened V by 4 bases and J by 2 bases, and 15 bases separated the two germline ends. CDR3 sequence reads: CASSRAPRTQETQYF. Written as DNA, the CDR3 is TGCGCCAGCAGCCGGGCCCCTCGGACTCAAGAGACCCAGTACTTC.

The rearrangement joins TRBV11-3 to TRBJ2-1, with 9 bases matching TRBD1. The CDR3 has 14 residues. V dropped 4 bases and J dropped 6; count of bases not matched to a gene: 4. Germline values: CDR1 SGHNT, CDR2 YENEEA. The CDR3 protein is CASSWGQGVNEQFF. DNA for the CDR3: TGTGCCAGCAGCTGGGGACAGGGAGTCAATGAGCAGTTCTTC. The full variable domain, completed using reference TRBV11-3 and TRBJ2-1, is EAGVVQSPRYKIIEKKQPVAFWCNPISGHNTLYWYLQNLGQGPELLIRYENEEAVDDSQLPKDRFSAERLKGVDSTLKIQPAELGDSAVYLCASSWGQGVNEQFFGPGTRLTVL.

V and J are TRBV28 and TRBJ2-7; 7 nucleotides agree with TRBD1. CDR3 length equals 12 residues. After removal of 6 bases from V and 3 bases from J, the junction contained 2 bases not matched to a gene. Looked up from germline, CDR1 is MDHEN and CDR2 is SYDVKM. Written as DNA, the CDR3 is TGTGCCAGCAGCGGGACAGTCTACGAGCAGTACTTC. Translating it yields CASSGTVYEQYF.

V gene TRBV7-8 combines with J gene TRBJ2-5; D gene ambiguous. This CDR3 contains 11 residues. CDR1 SGHVS and CDR2 FQNEAQ come from the germline V gene. V was trimmed by 5 bases and J by 5 bases, leaving 6 bases between them. The CDR3 bases are TGTGCCAGCAGCGTATCCGAGACCCAGTACTTC. Its translation: CASSVSETQYF.

This clone showed up just a few times. V usage is TRBV7-9 and J usage is TRBJ2-3; D unresolved. Trimming shortened V by 4 bases and J by 10 bases, and 12 bases separated the two germline ends. CDR3 size: 12 residues. Germline V gene sequence: CDR1 SEHNR, CDR2 FQNEAQ (reference sequence). The CDR3 DNA reads as TGTGCCAGCAGCTCATTTGAGGATTCGCAGTATTTT. The encoded protein is CASSSFEDSQYF.

The chain couples TRBV19 to TRBJ2-2; 11 bases agree with TRBD2. With V trimmed by 6 bases and J by 1 base, 1 base remained unmatched. The CDR3 is 15 amino acids. The germline V gene encodes CDR1 LNHDA and CDR2 SQIVND (reference sequence). CDR3 sequence reads: CASRTSGKNTGELFF. The DNA for the CDR3 is TGTGCCAGTAGGACTAGCGGGAAGAACACCGGGGAGCTGTTTTTT.

This chain links TRBV27 with TRBJ1-5, with D uncertain. V was trimmed by 8 bases and J by 4 bases, leaving 12 bases between them. The CDR3 runs 13 residues. Germline V gives CDR1 MNHEY, CDR2 SMNVEV (reference sequence). Written as DNA, the CDR3 is TGTGCCAGCGGTGAGGCGGGGAATCAGCCCCAGCATTTT. Amino acids: CASGEAGNQPQHF.

The table lists this clone with many counts. V usage is TRBV10-3 and J usage is TRBJ1-2; TRBD1 matches 7 bases. The germline CDR1 and CDR2 sequences are ENHRY and SYGVKD. This CDR3 region has 16 residues. The J segment lost 0 bases and the V segment lost 5 bases, leaving 9 bases of the junction unmatched. CDR3 sequence reads: CAISFARDSSNYGYTF. The CDR3 DNA sequence: TGTGCCATCAGTTTCGCCCGGGACAGCTCTAACTATGGCTACACCTTC.

The chain joins TRBV7-9 to TRBJ2-5; TRBD2 is a possible D gene (6 bases). Trimming took off 4 bases at V and 3 bases at J, with 15 bases between the two ends. The germline V gene has CDR1 SEHNR and CDR2 FQNEAQ (reference sequence). CDR3 size: 15 residues. Here the CDR3 DNA reads TGTGCCAGCAGCTCGCTTCCCGGGGAGGAAGAGACCCAGTACTTC. It is translated as CASSSLPGEEETQYF. Complete variable domain (other parts from reference TRBV7-9 and TRBJ2-5): DTGVSQNPRHKITKRGQNVTFRCDPISEHNRLYWYRQTLGQGPEFLTYFQNEAQLEKSRLLSDRFSAERPKGSFSTLEIQRTEQGDSAMYLCASSSLPGEEETQYFGPGTRLLVL.

This CDR3 is CASSIGRGSMNTEAFF. CDR3 sequence (DNA): TGTGCCAGTAGTATTGGCAGGGGAAGCATGAACACTGAAGCTTTCTTT. This chain links TRBV19 with TRBJ1-1; TRBD1 might be the D (6 bases). CDR1 is LNHDA and CDR2 is SQIVND in the germline V gene (reference sequence). The ends were cut back, 3 bases at V and 0 bases at J, with 14 bases in the middle. The CDR3 is 16 residues long.